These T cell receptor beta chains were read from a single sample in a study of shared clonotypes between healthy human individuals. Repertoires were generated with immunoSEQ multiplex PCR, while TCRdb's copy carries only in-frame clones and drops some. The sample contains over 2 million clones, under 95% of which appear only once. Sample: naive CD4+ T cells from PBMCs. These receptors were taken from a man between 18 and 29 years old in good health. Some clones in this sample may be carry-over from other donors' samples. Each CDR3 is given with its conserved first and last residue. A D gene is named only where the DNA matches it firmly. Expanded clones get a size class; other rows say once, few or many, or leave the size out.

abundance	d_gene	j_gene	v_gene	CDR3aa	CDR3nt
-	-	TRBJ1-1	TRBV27	CASRLARRGGGDTEAFF	TGTGCCAGCCGACTAGCCCGGAGGGGTGGGGGGGACACTGAAGCTTTCTTT
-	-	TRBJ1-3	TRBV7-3	CASSLLGPQLSGNTIYF	TGTGCCAGCAGCTTGTTGGGACCCCAGTTGTCTGGAAACACCATATATTTT
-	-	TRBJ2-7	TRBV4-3	CASSHPITGYEQYF	TGCGCCAGCAGCCACCCTATCACAGGTTACGAGCAGTACTTC
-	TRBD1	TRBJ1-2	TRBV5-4	CASIQEPGGVNYGYTF	TGTGCCAGCATCCAAGAACCAGGGGGGGTTAACTATGGCTACACCTTC
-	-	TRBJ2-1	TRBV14	CASSQPTYLSYNEQFF	TGTGCCAGCAGCCAACCAACATATCTCTCCTACAATGAGCAGTTCTTC
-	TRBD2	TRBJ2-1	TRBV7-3	CASSLTLLAGYNEQFF	TGTGCCAGCAGCTTAACTTTACTAGCGGGATACAATGAGCAGTTCTTC
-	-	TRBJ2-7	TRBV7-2	CASSRETGLNEQYF	TGTGCCAGCAGCAGGGAAACAGGGCTCAACGAGCAGTACTTC
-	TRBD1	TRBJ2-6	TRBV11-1	CASSLGTGGHGGANVLTF	TGTGCCAGCAGCTTGGGGACAGGGGGCCATGGTGGGGCCAACGTCCTGACTTTC
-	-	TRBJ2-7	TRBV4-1	CASSQAPTDSYEQYF	TGCGCCAGCAGCCAAGCCCCGACCGACAGCTACGAGCAGTACTTC
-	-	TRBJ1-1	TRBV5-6	CASSWTNMNTEAFF	TGTGCCAGCAGCTGGACAAACATGAACACTGAAGCTTTCTTT
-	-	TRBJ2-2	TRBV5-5	CASSLGQINTGELFF	TGTGCCAGCAGCTTGGGACAGATAAACACCGGGGAGCTGTTTTTT
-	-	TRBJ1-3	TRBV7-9	CASSSPRVRASGNTIYF	TGTGCCAGCAGCTCGCCCCGAGTCAGGGCCTCTGGAAACACCATATATTTT
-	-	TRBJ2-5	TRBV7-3	CASSRNEAVSQETQYF	TGTGCCAGCAGCAGAAACGAGGCGGTCAGCCAAGAGACCCAGTACTTC
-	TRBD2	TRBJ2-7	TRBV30	CAWRRRTSGRAGEQYF	TGTGCCTGGAGACGGAGGACTAGCGGGAGGGCCGGTGAGCAGTACTTC
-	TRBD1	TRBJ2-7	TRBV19	CASGLDRGYEQYF	TGTGCCAGTGGATTGGACAGGGGCTACGAGCAGTACTTC
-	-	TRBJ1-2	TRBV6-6	CASSYSDSGYTF	TGTGCCAGCAGTTACTCGGACTCGGGCTACACCTTC
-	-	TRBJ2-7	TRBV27	CASSLSAGRVYEQYF	TGTGCCAGCAGTTTATCGGCGGGAAGAGTATACGAGCAGTACTTC
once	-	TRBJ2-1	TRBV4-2	CASSQDPRPPEYNNEQFF	TGTGCCAGCAGCCAAGATCCCAGGCCACCAGAATATAACAATGAGCAGTTCTTC
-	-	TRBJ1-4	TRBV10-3	CAIRGTTNEKLFF	TGTGCCATCAGGGGGACTACTAATGAAAAACTGTTTTTT
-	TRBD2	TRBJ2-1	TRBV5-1	CASSLGAGDGNEQFF	TGCGCCAGCAGCTTGGGGGCGGGAGACGGGAATGAGCAGTTCTTC